This T cell receptor (beta chain) was documented in a study of CD8 T cells in ankylosing spondylitis. Study results and caveats: Matched synovial fluid from ankylosing spondylitis patients was reported to be enriched for disease-linked clones. The study identified a TCR beta motif of under ten highly homologous variants that appeared characteristic of ankylosing spondylitis blood. Some of these motif variants have turned up before, in reports on reactive arthritis synovial fluid and blood. The disease-linked clones had a CD8+ phenotype and low blood frequencies.

V dropped 2 bases and J dropped 0 bases, with 13 bases sitting between them. Germline loops: CDR1 SGHTA, CDR2 FQGNSA. This CDR3 is built from 16 residues. This clonotype was recorded at least ten times. Its antigen is not identified. TCRdb re-analysed the 5' RACE reads in MiXCR, keeping a single row per CDR3 protein. The repertoire holds about 100,000 distinct CDR3 sequences, with about 9.1% as singletons. This clonotype was obtained from a male donor with ankylosing spondylitis or in good health (not recorded which). The V gene is TRBV7-2, the J gene TRBJ1-1; D is uncertain. Sequences were obtained from blood, either unsorted or a sorted T cell fraction (not recorded which). The CDR3 sequence is CASSLQPSRLNTEAFF. The CDR3 bases are TGTGCCAGCAGCTTACAGCCATCGAGGCTGAACACTGAAGCTTTCTTT.